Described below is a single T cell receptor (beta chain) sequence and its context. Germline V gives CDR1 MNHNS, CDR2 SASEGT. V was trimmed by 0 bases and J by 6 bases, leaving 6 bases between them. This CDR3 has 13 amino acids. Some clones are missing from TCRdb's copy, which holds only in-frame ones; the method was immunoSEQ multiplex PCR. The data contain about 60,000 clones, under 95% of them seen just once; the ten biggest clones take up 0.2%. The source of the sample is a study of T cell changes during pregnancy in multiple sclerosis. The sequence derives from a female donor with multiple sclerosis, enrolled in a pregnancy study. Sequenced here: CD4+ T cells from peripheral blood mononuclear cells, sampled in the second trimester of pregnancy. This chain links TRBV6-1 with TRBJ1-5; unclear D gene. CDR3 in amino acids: CASSEARGQPQHF. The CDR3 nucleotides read TGTGCCAGCAGTGAAGCGCGGGGTCAGCCCCAGCATTTT.